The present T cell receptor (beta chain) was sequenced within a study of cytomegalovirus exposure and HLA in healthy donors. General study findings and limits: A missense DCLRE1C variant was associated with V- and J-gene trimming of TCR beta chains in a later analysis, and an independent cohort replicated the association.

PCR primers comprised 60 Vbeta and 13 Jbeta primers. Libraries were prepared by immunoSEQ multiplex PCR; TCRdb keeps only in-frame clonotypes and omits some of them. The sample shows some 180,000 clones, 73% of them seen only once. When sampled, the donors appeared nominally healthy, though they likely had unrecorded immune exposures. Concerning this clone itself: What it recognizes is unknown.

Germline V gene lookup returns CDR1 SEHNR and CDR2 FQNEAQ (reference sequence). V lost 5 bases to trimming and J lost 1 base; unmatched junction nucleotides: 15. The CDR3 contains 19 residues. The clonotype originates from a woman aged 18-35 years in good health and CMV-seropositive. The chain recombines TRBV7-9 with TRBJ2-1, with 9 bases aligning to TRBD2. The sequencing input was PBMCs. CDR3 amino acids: CASSPRGSGGLGSYNEQFF. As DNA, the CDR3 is TGTGCCAGCAGCCCCCGAGGCAGCGGGGGGTTGGGTTCCTACAATGAGCAGTTCTTC.